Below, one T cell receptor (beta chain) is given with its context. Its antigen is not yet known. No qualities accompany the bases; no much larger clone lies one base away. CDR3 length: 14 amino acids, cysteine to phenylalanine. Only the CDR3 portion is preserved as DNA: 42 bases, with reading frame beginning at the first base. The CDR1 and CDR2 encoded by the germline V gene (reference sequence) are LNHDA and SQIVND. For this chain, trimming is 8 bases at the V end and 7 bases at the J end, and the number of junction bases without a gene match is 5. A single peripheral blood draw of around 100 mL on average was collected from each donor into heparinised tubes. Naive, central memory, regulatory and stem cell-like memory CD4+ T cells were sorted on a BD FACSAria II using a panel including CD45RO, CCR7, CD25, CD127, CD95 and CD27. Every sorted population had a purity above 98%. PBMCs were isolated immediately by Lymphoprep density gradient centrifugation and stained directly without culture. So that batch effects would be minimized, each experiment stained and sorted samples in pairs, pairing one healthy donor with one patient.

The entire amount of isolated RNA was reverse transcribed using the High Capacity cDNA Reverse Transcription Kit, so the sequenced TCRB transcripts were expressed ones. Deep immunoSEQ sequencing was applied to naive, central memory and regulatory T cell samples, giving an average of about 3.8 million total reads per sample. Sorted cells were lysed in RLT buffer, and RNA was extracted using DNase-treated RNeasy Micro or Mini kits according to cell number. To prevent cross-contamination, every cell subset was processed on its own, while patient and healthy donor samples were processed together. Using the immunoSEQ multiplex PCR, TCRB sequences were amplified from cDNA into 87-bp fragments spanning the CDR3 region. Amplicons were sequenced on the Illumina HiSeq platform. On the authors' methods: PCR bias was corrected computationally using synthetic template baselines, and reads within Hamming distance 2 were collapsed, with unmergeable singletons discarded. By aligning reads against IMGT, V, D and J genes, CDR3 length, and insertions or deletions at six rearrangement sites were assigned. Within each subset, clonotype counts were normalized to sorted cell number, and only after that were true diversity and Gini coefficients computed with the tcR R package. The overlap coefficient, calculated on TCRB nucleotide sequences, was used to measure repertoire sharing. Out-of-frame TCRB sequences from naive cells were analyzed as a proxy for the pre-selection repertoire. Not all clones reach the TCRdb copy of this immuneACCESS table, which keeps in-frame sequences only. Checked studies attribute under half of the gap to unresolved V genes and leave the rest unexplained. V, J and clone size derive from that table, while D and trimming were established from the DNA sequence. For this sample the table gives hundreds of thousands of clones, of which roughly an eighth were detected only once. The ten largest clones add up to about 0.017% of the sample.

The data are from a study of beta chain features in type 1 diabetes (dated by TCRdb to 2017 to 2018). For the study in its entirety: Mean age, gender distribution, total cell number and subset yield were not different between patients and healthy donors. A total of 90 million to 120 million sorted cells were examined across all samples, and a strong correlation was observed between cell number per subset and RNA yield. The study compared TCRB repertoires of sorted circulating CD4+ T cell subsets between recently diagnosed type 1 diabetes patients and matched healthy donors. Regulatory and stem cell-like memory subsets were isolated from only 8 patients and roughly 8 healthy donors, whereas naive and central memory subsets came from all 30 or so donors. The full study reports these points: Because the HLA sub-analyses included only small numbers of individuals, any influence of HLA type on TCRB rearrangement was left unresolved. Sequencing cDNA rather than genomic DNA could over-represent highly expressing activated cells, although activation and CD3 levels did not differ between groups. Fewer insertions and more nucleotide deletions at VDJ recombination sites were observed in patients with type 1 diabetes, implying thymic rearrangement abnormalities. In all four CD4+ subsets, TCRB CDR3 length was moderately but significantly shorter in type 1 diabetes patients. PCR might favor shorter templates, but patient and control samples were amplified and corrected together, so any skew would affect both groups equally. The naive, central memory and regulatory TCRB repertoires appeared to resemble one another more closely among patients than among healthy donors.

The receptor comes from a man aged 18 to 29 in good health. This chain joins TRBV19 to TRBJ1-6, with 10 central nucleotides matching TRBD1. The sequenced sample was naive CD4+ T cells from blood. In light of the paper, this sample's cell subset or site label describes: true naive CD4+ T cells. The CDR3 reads CASRGTGENSPLHF. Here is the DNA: TGTGCCAGTCGCGGGACAGGGGAGAATTCACCCCTCCACTTT.